Listed below are T cell receptor beta chains from one sample, sequenced in a study of neurological immune-mediated disorders. TCRdb re-analysed the 5' RACE reads in MiXCR, keeping a single row per CDR3 protein. The sample shows 57,000 or so distinct CDR3 sequences, about 10% of them seen only once. What was sequenced was PBMCs. The receptors were sampled from a man between 25 and 39 years old in good health. Each CDR3 is given with its conserved first and last residue. Each record gives: V gene, CDR3 protein.

v_gene: TRBV20-1
CDR3aa: CSATSGSWEQYF

v_gene: TRBV28
CDR3aa: CASSPGQGAYEQYF

v_gene: TRBV3-1
CDR3aa: CASSFTGTRYYEQYF

v_gene: TRBV5-1
CDR3aa: CASSLAGVSRETQYF

v_gene: TRBV12-3/TRBV12-4
CDR3aa: CASSQTSGKGDTQYF

v_gene: TRBV5-1
CDR3aa: CASSRDSYTGELFF

v_gene: TRBV12-3/TRBV12-4
CDR3aa: CASSMGRGSEAFF

v_gene: TRBV5-4
CDR3aa: CASSSRSWTSGQETQYF

v_gene: TRBV7-3
CDR3aa: CASSLGLANEQFF

v_gene: TRBV6-5
CDR3aa: CASSYGPDDENGYTF

v_gene: TRBV20-1
CDR3aa: CSASRGLGPYEQYF

v_gene: TRBV4-1
CDR3aa: CASSQGTGVANEQFF

v_gene: TRBV27
CDR3aa: CASRPGTSYHNEQFF

v_gene: TRBV5-1
CDR3aa: CASSLLSSPGNTIYF

v_gene: TRBV12-3/TRBV12-4
CDR3aa: CASSADLGSLHF

v_gene: TRBV20-1
CDR3aa: CSANYRDRVYNEQFF

v_gene: TRBV5-1
CDR3aa: CFSSLNSAIVQYF

v_gene: TRBV5-1
CDR3aa: CASSLGQGTDEAFF

v_gene: TRBV20-1
CDR3aa: CSARAGGGNEQYF

v_gene: TRBV12-3/TRBV12-4
CDR3aa: CASNSGWASGRSGELFF

v_gene: TRBV10-3
CDR3aa: CAISKKGGSPRSAPDTQYF

v_gene: TRBV5-1
CDR3aa: CASSLDAASGTFNEQFF

v_gene: TRBV28
CDR3aa: CASSPRQGVFYEQYF

v_gene: TRBV3-1
CDR3aa: CASNDSYGYTF

v_gene: TRBV28
CDR3aa: CASSSHLAALAKNIQYF

v_gene: TRBV10-3
CDR3aa: CASRDSQHGNQPQHF

v_gene: TRBV6-5
CDR3aa: CASSYSIGRGEVPPSTDTQYF

v_gene: TRBV20-1
CDR3aa: CSARDPGGLDEAFF

v_gene: TRBV7-9
CDR3aa: CASSPPGHGPEKLFF

v_gene: TRBV5-1
CDR3aa: CASSLEQGDEQYF

v_gene: TRBV5-1
CDR3aa: CASSGLGQADTQYF

v_gene: TRBV20-1
CDR3aa: CSAVEGEGTGELFF